This T cell receptor (beta chain) is drawn from a study of T cells in Graves' hyperthyroidism and ophthalmopathy. Overall study context: Once the initial diagnosis was made, peripheral blood was obtained before any treatment.

Using RNA transcripts as the source, TCR beta CDR3 regions were amplified. The TCR CDR3 was amplified in a first-round RT-PCR using the HTBI primer set. Using its own MiXCR run on the multiplex PCR reads, TCRdb lists one record per CDR3 protein. The sample includes hundreds of thousands of distinct CDR3 sequences, 15% to 20% seen only once; the top ten take 3.5% to 4%. Graves' hyperthyroidism without ophthalmopathy progression within 18 months was termed stable. This clonotype was observed a single time. Germline trimming cut 3 bases from V and 4 bases from J; bases unmatched to any gene: 3. Germline CDR1 is PRHDT and CDR2 is FYEKMQ (reference sequence). The CDR3 sequence is 16 residues long.

This sequence was found in a woman in her 30s with Graves' hyperthyroidism. The chain employs TRBV13 and TRBJ2-3, with TRBD2 matching 14 bases. Input material: blood. For the CDR3, the DNA is TGTGCCAGCAGCTTCGGGACTAGCGGGAGCCCAGATACGCAGTATTTT. Residues: CASSFGTSGSPDTQYF.